Presented here are 25 T cell receptor beta chains from one specimen sequenced in a study of identical twins. A single record per CDR3 protein comes from TCRdb applying MiXCR to the 5' RACE reads. The profile shows a few hundred thousand distinct CDR3 sequences, roughly 20% of them singletons. Sequencing used naive T cells sorted from blood. All receptors derive from a man aged 45-65 years in good health.

The CDR3 reads CASSYTRAQETQYF. The CDR3 DNA is TGTGCCAGCAGTTACACCCGGGCACAAGAGACCCAGTACTTC. The chain carries TRBV6-2 or TRBV6-3 and TRBJ2-5; no reliable D call. The germline V gene has CDR1 MNHEY and CDR2 SVGEGT. The CDR3 runs 14 residues. V shed 2 bases and J shed 2 bases, with 9 bases lying between them.

The V gene is TRBV4-3, the J gene TRBJ2-3; TRBD2 aligns across 11 bases. Trimming at V came to 0 bases and at J to 4 bases, leaving 3 bases not matched to a gene. The germline V gene encodes CDR1 LGHNA and CDR2 YSLEER. The CDR3 is made up of 16 amino acids. The CDR3 DNA follows: TGCGCCAGCAGCCAAGAAATAGCGGGAGGGGCAGATACGCAGTATTTT. It encodes CASSQEIAGGADTQYF.

The chain combines TRBV20-1 with TRBJ2-2; D might be TRBD2 (6 bases). Per the germline V gene, CDR1 is DFQATT and CDR2 is SNEGSKA (reference sequence). The CDR3 covers 13 residues. V was clipped by 5 bases and J by 3 bases, with 10 bases between them. The CDR3 protein is CSAYSGDTGELFF. As DNA, the CDR3 is TGCAGTGCTTACTCGGGGGACACCGGGGAGCTGTTTTTT.

Concerning this clonotype: This may be a read error: a much more frequent sequence differs by one nucleotide. The J gene is TRBJ2-1, the V gene TRBV25-1; 9 bases map to TRBD1. The CDR3 runs to 11 residues. Per the germline V gene, CDR1 is MGHDK and CDR2 is SYGVNS. V gave up 8 bases and J gave up 7 bases; unmatched junction bases: 0. In nucleotides, the CDR3 is TGTGCCAGCGGACAGGGGAATGAGCAGTTCTTC. It is translated as CASGQGNEQFF.

The chain recombines TRBV4-3 with TRBJ1-2; D gene ambiguous. V was pared by 4 bases and J by 4 bases, with 16 bases between. Germline V gene data show CDR1 as LGHNA and CDR2 as YSLEER. The CDR3 loop spans 15 amino acids. This CDR3 is CASSPDKAAFYGYTF. CDR3 in DNA: TGCGCCAGCAGCCCTGACAAGGCGGCCTTCTATGGCTACACCTTC.

This clonotype was seen ten or more times. This sequence joins TRBV20-1 and TRBJ1-2; a possible D gene is TRBD1 (5 bases). Germline CDR1 reads DFQATT; CDR2 reads SNEGSKA (reference sequence). The CDR3 extends over 12 amino acids. V was pared by 5 bases and J by 9 bases, with 16 bases between. The CDR3 protein is CSAGSGGISYTF. The CDR3 DNA is TGCAGTGCTGGTTCGGGGGGAATAAGCTACACCTTC.

The chain has TRBV28 and TRBJ2-7; 9 nucleotides line up with TRBD1. Germline CDR1 reads MDHEN; CDR2 reads SYDVKM. Losses at the gene ends were 6 bases for V and 2 bases for J; bases not matched to a gene: 8. The CDR3 contains 15 residues. CDR3 residues: CASSSAQGAAYEQYF. Here the CDR3 DNA reads TGTGCCAGCAGCTCGGCACAGGGGGCCGCCTACGAGCAGTACTTC.

This clonotype was picked up many times. One junction end does not reproduce the germline sequence, and a read error may be involved. The chain joins TRBV7-9 to TRBJ2-2; the D gene could be TRBD1 or TRBD2 (5 bases each). Germline V gives CDR1 SEHNR, CDR2 FQNEAQ (reference sequence). There are 15 residues in the CDR3. The DNA of the CDR3 is TGTGCCAGCAGTTTAGGGACGACGAACACCGGGGAGCTGTTTTTT. Translating it yields CASSLGTTNTGELFF.

This clonotype was recorded at least ten times. The chain uses TRBV12-3 or TRBV12-4 and TRBJ2-2, with a possible D match to TRBD2 (6 bases). V lost 1 base, J lost 3 bases, and 6 bases lay in between. This CDR3 spans 14 amino acids. CDR3 coding DNA: TGTGCCAGCAGTTTAGGGGAGGACACCGGGGAGCTGTTTTTT. Translated, it gives CASSLGEDTGELFF.

The chain carries TRBV5-1 and TRBJ2-5; D is unresolved. Germline V gives CDR1 SGHRS, CDR2 YFSETQ. The V gene lost 0 bases and the J gene lost 8 bases, with 17 bases spanning the gap. This CDR3 has 15 residues. The DNA of the CDR3 is TGCGCCAGCAGCTTGGATCGGCCCACCGTCGCTACCCAGTACTTC. This encodes CASSLDRPTVATQYF.

This clonotype was seen only a few times. The chain joins TRBV24-1 to TRBJ1-2, with 7 positions matching TRBD1. Germline V gives CDR1 KGHDR, CDR2 SFDVKD. The CDR3 contains 13 residues. V gave up 5 bases and J gave up 2 bases; unmatched junction bases: 1. The CDR3: CATSATGNYGYTF. In DNA form, the CDR3 reads TGTGCCACCAGTGCGACAGGGAACTATGGCTACACCTTC.

The V and J genes are TRBV27 and TRBJ2-7, with TRBD2 matching over 7 bases. CDR1 is MNHEY and CDR2 is SMNVEV in the germline V gene (reference sequence). This CDR3 has 15 residues. With V trimmed by 1 base and J by 6 bases, 9 bases remained unmatched. The CDR3 region is CASSLLGEGFGEQYF. The CDR3 DNA follows: TGTGCCAGCAGTTTATTAGGGGAGGGGTTTGGCGAGCAGTACTTC.

Ten or more counts support this clonotype. This rearrangement joins TRBV25-1 to TRBJ2-2, with D possibly being TRBD1 (5 bases). Trimming cost V 6 bases and J 5 bases, with 7 bases left between them. This CDR3 region has 12 residues. Germline lookup yields CDR1 MGHDK and CDR2 SYGVNS. CDR3 nucleotides: TGTGCCAGCAGCCGGACAACCGGGGAGCTGTTTTTT. Protein sequence: CASSRTTGELFF. Supplemented by reference TRBV25-1 and TRBJ2-2, the full variable domain reads EADIYQTPRYLVIGTGKKITLECSQTMGHDKMYWYQQDPGMELHLIHYSYGVNSTEKGDLSSESTVSRIRTEHFPLTLESARPSHTSQYLCASSRTTGELFFGEGSRLTVL.

This clonotype was observed at least ten times. For the CDR3, the DNA is TGTGCCAGCAGCTCGACAGTCGGTAGGGAAAAACTGTTTTTT. This translates into CASSSTVGREKLFF. This chain links TRBV9 with TRBJ1-4; a weak D match, TRBD1 (5 bases). This CDR3 is built from 14 residues. Trimming stripped 4 bases from V and 8 bases from J, with 15 bases between. Germline CDR1 and CDR2: SGDLS and YYNGEE.

This clonotype was recorded once. The chain has TRBV4-3 and TRBJ2-7, with TRBD2 identical over 12 bases. The CDR3 consists of 16 residues. With 3 bases clipped from V and 4 bases from J, the junction kept 7 bases outside the gene matches. Per the germline V gene, CDR1 is LGHNA and CDR2 is YSLEER. CDR3 protein: CASSHGTSGYIYEQYF. CDR3 nucleotides: TGCGCCAGCAGCCACGGGACTAGCGGGTATATTTACGAGCAGTACTTC.

In this sample, this clonotype turned up a few times. The V call is TRBV5-1, the J call TRBJ2-7; D gene unclear. The CDR3 runs 15 residues. V was cut by 3 bases and J by 2 bases, with 15 bases left in between. Germline CDR1 and CDR2: SGHRS and YFSETQ. The CDR3 nucleotides read TGCGCCAGCAGCTACCATCGGGTGGAAACCTACGAGCAGTACTTC. Translating gives CASSYHRVETYEQYF.

J is TRBJ2-5 and V is TRBV5-1; a possible D gene is TRBD2 (6 bases). This CDR3 spans 13 amino acids. The V and J ends lost 4 bases and 5 bases respectively, with 12 bases between them. CDR1 and CDR2 (germline): SGHRS, YFSETQ. CDR3 protein: CASSAGRLETQYF. As DNA, the CDR3 is TGCGCCAGCAGCGCGGGGCGGTTGGAGACCCAGTACTTC. The full variable domain, completed using reference TRBV5-1 and TRBJ2-5, is KAGVTQTPRYLIKTRGQQVTLSCSPISGHRSVSWYQQTPGQGLQFLFEYFSETQRNKGNFPGRFSGRQFSNSRSEMNVSTLELGDSALYLCASSAGRLETQYFGPGTRLLVL.

The V and J genes are TRBV7-2 and TRBJ2-2; TRBD1 or TRBD2 may be the D gene (6 bases each). V shed 4 bases and J shed 4 bases, with 13 bases lying between them. Per the germline V gene, CDR1 is SGHTA and CDR2 is FQGNSA. This CDR3 comprises 15 residues. CDR3 nucleotides: TGTGCCAGCAGCTATCAACAGGGAGGCACCGGGGAGCTGTTTTTT. This translates into CASSYQQGGTGELFF.

The chain combines TRBV20-1 with TRBJ2-7; D perhaps matches TRBD2 (5 bases). V was shortened by 8 bases and J by 0 bases, with 14 bases between the two germline ends. This CDR3 is built from 13 residues. From germline, CDR1 is DFQATT and CDR2 SNEGSKA (reference sequence). This CDR3 is CSFGRRSSYEQYF. The CDR3 region has the DNA TGCAGTTTCGGGCGGAGGAGCTCCTACGAGCAGTACTTC.

The V call is TRBV4-1, the J call TRBJ1-2; tentative D call: TRBD1 (5 bases). The CDR3 totals 15 residues. Germline V gene data show CDR1 as MGHRA and CDR2 as YSYEKL. V was trimmed by 1 base and J by 0 bases, leaving 9 bases between them. As DNA, the CDR3 is TGCGCCAGCAGCCAAGGTGGGGCAACTAACTATGGCTACACCTTC. Translating gives CASSQGGATNYGYTF.

This clonotype was picked up many times. This chain connects TRBV9 to TRBJ2-1, with TRBD2 matching over 11 bases. Germline trimming cut 0 bases from V and 2 bases from J; bases unmatched to any gene: 4. Germline V gene data show CDR1 as SGDLS and CDR2 as YYNGEE. This CDR3 comprises 17 residues. The CDR3 region is CASSVGASGRPYNEQFF. The CDR3 DNA follows: TGTGCCAGCAGCGTAGGGGCTAGCGGGAGGCCCTACAATGAGCAGTTCTTC. The variable domain in full, with the rest retrieved from reference TRBV9 and TRBJ2-1, is DSGVTQTPKHLITATGQRVTLRCSPRSGDLSVYWYQQSLDQGLQFLIQYYNGEERAKGNILERFSAQQFPDLHSELNLSSLELGDSALYFCASSVGASGRPYNEQFFGPGTRLTVL.

This clonotype came up a few times. The CDR3: CASSGLGSYNEQFF. In DNA form, the CDR3 reads TGTGCCAGCAGCGGACTAGGCTCCTACAATGAGCAGTTCTTC. The chain combines TRBV6-2 or TRBV6-3 with TRBJ2-1, with TRBD2 matching 7 bases. J gave up 0 bases and V 6 bases, and 2 bases lay outside the gene matches. Per germline, CDR1 MNHEY and CDR2 SVGEGT. The length of the CDR3 is 14 residues.

This clonotype was counted at least ten times. The chain recombines TRBV4-2 with TRBJ2-3, with 10 nucleotides matching TRBD2. V lost 3 bases and J lost 3; bases outside the gene matches: 6. This CDR3 spans 16 amino acids. Per the germline V gene, CDR1 is LGHNA and CDR2 is YNFKEQ. CDR3 loop: CASSHALAGTTDTQYF. The DNA for the CDR3 is TGTGCCAGCAGCCATGCACTAGCGGGGACTACAGATACGCAGTATTTT.

V is TRBV7-8 and J is TRBJ2-2, with D possibly TRBD2 on 6 matching bases. This CDR3 region has 16 residues. Germline values: CDR1 SGHVS, CDR2 FQNEAQ. V was pared by 5 bases and J by 6 bases, with 19 bases between. CDR3 region: CASSRRAGKGAGELFF. The CDR3 nucleotides read TGTGCCAGCAGCCGGAGGGCGGGGAAGGGCGCCGGGGAGCTGTTTTTT. Using reference TRBV7-8 and TRBJ2-2 for the parts outside the CDR3, the full variable domain is GAGVSQSPRYKVAKRGQDVALRCDPISGHVSLFWYQQALGQGPEFLTYFQNEAQLDKSGLPSDRFFAERPEGSVSTLKIQRTQQEDSAVYLCASSRRAGKGAGELFFGEGSRLTVL.

The J gene is TRBJ2-1, the V gene TRBV19; 7 nucleotides align to TRBD2. The V gene's germline CDR1 is LNHDA and CDR2 SQIVND (reference sequence). V gave up 10 bases and J gave up 12 bases; unmatched junction bases: 9. CDR3 length: 11 residues. The CDR3 sequence: CATTRGGWQFF. The CDR3 region has the DNA TGTGCCACTACACGGGGAGGGTGGCAGTTCTTC.